This T cell receptor beta chain originates from a study of cytomegalovirus exposure and HLA in healthy donors. Turning to the study itself: It was reported in a later analysis that the same platform had been used for the 120 validation repertoires as for the 550 to 700 first-cohort repertoires.

This clone was detected once. The target antigen is unknown. V was clipped by 0 bases and J by 0 bases; unmatched bases: 5. Germline CDR1 LGHNA, CDR2 YSLEER. The CDR3 is 17 amino acids. Study results and caveats: Clusters of TCRs from the first cohort tended to co-occur in the 120 or so validation repertoires (as a later analysis found). Most observed TCR sequences were rare, whereas some public TCRs were detected in many donors.

The protocol was immunoSEQ multiplex PCR, while the TCRdb copy is restricted to in-frame clones and leaves out a portion. The sample has roughly 130,000 clones, roughly 91% seen once. The donors were part of the validation cohort of 120 subjects. That cohort was separate from the first cohort, which comprised 666 subjects. The chain is built from TRBV4-3 and TRBJ2-4, with 7 bases that match TRBD1. Specimen: PBMCs. The receptor was derived from a young man in good health and CMV-seronegative. This chain's CDR3 is CASSQDIQGVAKNIQYF. The CDR3 DNA sequence: TGCGCCAGCAGCCAAGATATTCAGGGGGTAGCCAAAAACATTCAGTACTTC.